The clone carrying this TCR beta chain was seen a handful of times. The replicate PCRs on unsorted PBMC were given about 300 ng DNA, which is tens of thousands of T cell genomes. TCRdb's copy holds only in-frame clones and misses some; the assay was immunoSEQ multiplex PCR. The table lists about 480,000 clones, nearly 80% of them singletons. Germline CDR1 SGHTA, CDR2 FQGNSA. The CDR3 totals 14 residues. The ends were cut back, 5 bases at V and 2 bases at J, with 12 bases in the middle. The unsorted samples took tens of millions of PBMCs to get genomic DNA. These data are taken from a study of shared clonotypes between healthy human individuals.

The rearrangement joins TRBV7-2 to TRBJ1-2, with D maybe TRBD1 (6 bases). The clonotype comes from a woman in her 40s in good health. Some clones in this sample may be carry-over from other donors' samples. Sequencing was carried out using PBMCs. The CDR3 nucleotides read TGTGCCAGCAGCCGGGACACACAAAACTATGGCTACACCTTC. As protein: CASSRDTQNYGYTF.